This T cell receptor beta chain originates from a study of beta chain features in type 1 diabetes. J was trimmed by 0 bases and V by 7 bases; bases with no gene match: 16. The CDR3 is made up of 17 amino acids. Germline loops: CDR1 SQVTM, CDR2 ANQGSEA. The isolated RNA, all of it, was reverse transcribed, so expressed TCRB transcripts were what got sequenced. TCRdb's table, derived via immunoSEQ multiplex PCR, lists solely in-frame clones and lacks some. The sample gives about 150,000 clones, approximately 8.1% of which show up once; around 0.65% is in the top ten. The chain couples TRBV29-1 to TRBJ2-7; 9 positions agree with TRBD1. Sequencing was carried out using central memory CD4+ T cells from blood. This sequence was found in a man in his late teens or twenties in good health. The CDR3: CSAQSPGTGRSSYEQYF. CDR3 coding DNA: TGCAGCGCTCAAAGTCCCGGGACAGGGCGGAGCTCCTACGAGCAGTACTTC.